This T cell receptor (beta chain) was documented in a study of blood T cell repertoires in COVID-19. Study in general: The United States, Italy and Spain were the sources of the acute and convalescent COVID-19 samples. T cells, B-cell-depleted T cells, or PBMCs supplied cDNA or gDNA.

Trimming stripped 2 bases from V and 7 bases from J, with 16 bases between. Per the germline V gene, CDR1 is SGHKS and CDR2 is YYEKEE (reference sequence). The CDR3 loop spans 16 amino acids. As originally analysed: Scientists estimated how many nucleated cells there were by amplifying reference gene primers. The data were produced by immunoSEQ multiplex PCR, yet TCRdb's version contains in-frame clones alone and is incomplete. That table is the source of V, J and clone size, and D and trimming were worked out from the DNA. The table includes under 200,000 clones, over 80% detected once. The origin of this receptor is a woman aged 60-75 years with acute or convalescent COVID-19. The sample consisted of peripheral blood. The chain recombines TRBV5-5 with TRBJ1-6; D remains ambiguous. The CDR3 region is CASSFTADSLNSPLHF. The CDR3 DNA sequence: TGTGCCAGCAGCTTCACAGCGGATTCCTTAAATTCACCCCTCCACTTT.